A selection of T cell receptor beta chains follows, all from one sample in a study of blood T cell repertoires in COVID-19. TCRdb's copy holds only in-frame clones and misses some; the assay was immunoSEQ multiplex PCR. Of about 69,000 clones in the sample, roughly 87% were seen once. Sample: peripheral blood. The origin of the receptors is a man older than 75 with acute or convalescent COVID-19. The CDR3 runs from the conserved cysteine through the conserved F or W. D genes are given only for firm matches. Clone size is not always given. Where it is, it says once, few, many or a class for expanded clones.

TRBV24-1,.,.,TRBJ1-5,TGTGCCACCAGTGGCCCAGGGACAACTAGCAATCAGCCCCAGCATTTT,CATSGPGTTSNQPQHF
TRBV5-6,.,.,TRBJ2-1,TGTGCCAGCAGCCGGTTAAACAATGAGCAGTTCTTC,CASSRLNNEQFF
TRBV19,.,.,TRBJ2-2,TGTGCCAGTAGATCAGCGGCAGGGGGGACCGGGGAGCTGTTTTTT,CASRSAAGGTGELFF
TRBV7-9,.,TRBD2,TRBJ2-7,TGTGCCAGCAGCTCCGGGACTAGGTTTGGCGAGCAGTACTTC,CASSSGTRFGEQYF
TRBV4-3,.,.,TRBJ1-4,TGCGCCAGCAGCCAAGTATGGTCAGGGGAGAAAAAACTGTTTTTT,CASSQVWSGEKKLFF
TRBV27,.,.,TRBJ1-2,TGTGCCAGCAGTTTATCGGGAACTAGGGGCTACACCTTC,CASSLSGTRGYTF
TRBV6-5,.,.,TRBJ2-7,TGTGCCAGCAGTTACTCCAGGGGACAGCAGTACTTC,CASSYSRGQQYF
TRBV21-1,.,.,TRBJ2-3,TGTGCCAGCAGCAAACGGGAGGGAGGGAGAGATACGCAGTATTTT,CASSKREGGRDTQYF
TRBV9,.,.,TRBJ2-1,TGTGCCAGCAGTTGGGTACCGGGCTCCTACAATGAGCAGTTCTTC,CASSWVPGSYNEQFF
TRBV29-1,.,TRBD1,TRBJ1-5,TGCAGCGTAGGACAGGGGTGGGATCAGCCCCAGCATTTT,CSVGQGWDQPQHF
TRBV5-1,.,.,TRBJ1-2,TGCGCCAGCACCTTCGTCGACGGGAATGGCTACACCTTC,CASTFVDGNGYTF
TRBV27,once,.,TRBJ1-6,TGTGCCAGCAGTTTCTGGGCTGATTCACCCCTCCACTTT,CASSFWADSPLHF
TRBV6-5,.,TRBD1,TRBJ1-1,TGTGCCAGCAACCGACAGGGTATGAACACTGAAGCTTTCTTT,CASNRQGMNTEAFF
TRBV5-8,.,.,TRBJ2-1,TGTGCCAGCAGCAGCACTCGGGAGCGGGAGCAGTTCTTC,CASSSTREREQFF
TRBV27,once,.,TRBJ1-5,TGTGCCAGCAGTTCTTCCCAGGGCAATCAGCCCCAGCATTTT,CASSSSQGNQPQHF